This T cell receptor beta chain is drawn from a study of blood T cells in healthy people across ages. Overall study findings and caveats: Samples with more naive T cells showed higher observed beta diversity. It was the long-lived donors that had more naive CD4+ cells and higher diversity than aged donors.

This clonotype was observed a few times. As yet, its antigen is unknown. This CDR3 contains 15 residues. V lost 3 bases, J lost 10 bases, and 16 bases lay in between. CDR1 and CDR2 (germline): SGHVS, FQNEAQ. A second PCR, run for 7 to 11 cycles, used a sample-barcoded 5' primer plus a J-beta primer mix. TCRdb re-derived calls from the 5' RACE reads in MiXCR, one entry per CDR3 protein. The profile shows 1.5 million or so distinct CDR3 sequences, 35% to 45% of them singletons. The authors extracted at least 6 micrograms of total RNA per sample. The TCR sequence derives from a woman younger than 30 in good health. V gene TRBV7-8 combines with J gene TRBJ1-6; a weak D match, TRBD1 (5 bases). Sequenced: blood. The chain's CDR3 is CASSFIMGEGSPLHF. For the CDR3, the DNA is TGTGCCAGCAGCTTTATTATGGGGGAGGGATCACCCCTCCACTTT.